In this sample, the clone carrying this TCR beta chain turned up a few times. Its antigen is unidentified. Amplification used 60 Vbeta primers and 13 Jbeta primers. Sequenced by immunoSEQ multiplex PCR; TCRdb stores in-frame clones only, minus some. This table has tens of thousands of clones, around three fifths appearing once. The data were obtained in a study of cytomegalovirus exposure and HLA in healthy donors. Regarding the study as a whole: Researchers catalogued 164 TCR beta chains as cytomegalovirus-associated. CMV antigen specificity was confirmed in vitro for three CMV-associated chains.

J lost 3 bases, V lost 3 bases, and 8 bases had no gene match. In germline, CDR1 is SGHRS, CDR2 YFSETQ. This CDR3 spans 15 amino acids. The chain joins TRBV5-1 to TRBJ2-7; TRBD1 matches at 8 bases. What was sequenced was PBMCs. This clonotype was obtained from a woman aged 45 to 65 in good health and CMV-seropositive. The CDR3 loop reads CASSSNPDRVYEQYF. The CDR3 DNA is TGCGCCAGCAGCTCAAACCCGGACAGGGTCTACGAGCAGTACTTC.